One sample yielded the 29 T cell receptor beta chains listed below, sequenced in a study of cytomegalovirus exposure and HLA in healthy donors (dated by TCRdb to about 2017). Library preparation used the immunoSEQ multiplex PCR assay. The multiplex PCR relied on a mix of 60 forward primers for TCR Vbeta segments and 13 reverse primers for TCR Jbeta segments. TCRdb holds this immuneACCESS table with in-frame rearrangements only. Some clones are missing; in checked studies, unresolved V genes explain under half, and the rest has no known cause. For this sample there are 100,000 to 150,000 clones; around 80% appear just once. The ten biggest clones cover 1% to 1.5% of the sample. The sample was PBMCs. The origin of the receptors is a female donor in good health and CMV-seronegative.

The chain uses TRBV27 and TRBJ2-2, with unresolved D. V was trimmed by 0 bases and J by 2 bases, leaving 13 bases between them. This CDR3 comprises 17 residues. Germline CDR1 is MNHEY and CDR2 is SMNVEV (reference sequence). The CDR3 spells CASSLSVAKINTGELFF. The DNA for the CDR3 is TGTGCCAGCAGTTTATCGGTTGCGAAGATAAACACCGGGGAGCTGTTTTTT.

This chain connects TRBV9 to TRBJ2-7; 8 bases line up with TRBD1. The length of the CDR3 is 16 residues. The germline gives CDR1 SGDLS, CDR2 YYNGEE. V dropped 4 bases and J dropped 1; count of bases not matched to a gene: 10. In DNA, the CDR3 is TGTGCCAGCAGCTCCAAGTCCCGGACAGGGTCCTACGAGCAGTACTTC. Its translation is CASSSKSRTGSYEQYF.

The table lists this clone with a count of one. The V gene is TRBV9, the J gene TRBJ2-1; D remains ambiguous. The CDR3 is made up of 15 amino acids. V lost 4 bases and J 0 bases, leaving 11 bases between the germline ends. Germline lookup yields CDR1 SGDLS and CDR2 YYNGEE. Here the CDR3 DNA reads TGTGCCAGCAGCCCCACTACGAGCTCCTACAATGAGCAGTTCTTC. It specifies CASSPTTSSYNEQFF.

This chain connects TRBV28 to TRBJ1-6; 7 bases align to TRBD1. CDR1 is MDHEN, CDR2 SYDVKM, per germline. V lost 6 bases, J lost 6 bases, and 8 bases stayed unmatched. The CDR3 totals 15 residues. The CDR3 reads CASRGSGQANSPLHF. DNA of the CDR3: TGTGCCAGCAGGGGGTCTGGACAGGCTAATTCACCCCTCCACTTT.

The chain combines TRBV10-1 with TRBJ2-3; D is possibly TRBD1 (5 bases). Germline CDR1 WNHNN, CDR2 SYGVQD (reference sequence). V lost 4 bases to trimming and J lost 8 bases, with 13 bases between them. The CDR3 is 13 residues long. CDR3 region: CASSGWGQGTQYF. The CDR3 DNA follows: TGCGCCAGCAGTGGTTGGGGCCAGGGTACGCAGTATTTT.

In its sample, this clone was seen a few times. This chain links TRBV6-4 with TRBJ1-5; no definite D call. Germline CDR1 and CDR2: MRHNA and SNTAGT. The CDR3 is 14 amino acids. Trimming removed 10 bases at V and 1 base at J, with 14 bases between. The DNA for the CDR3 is TGTGCCACCCCGTGGAGGTGCAGCAATCAGCCCCAGCATTTT. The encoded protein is CATPWRCSNQPQHF.

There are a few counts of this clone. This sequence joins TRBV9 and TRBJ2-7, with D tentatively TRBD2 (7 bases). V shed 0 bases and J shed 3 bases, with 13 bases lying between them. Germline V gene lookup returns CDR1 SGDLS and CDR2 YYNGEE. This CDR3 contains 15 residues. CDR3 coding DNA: TGTGCCAGCAGCGTAGAGGGGGGGCTTAACTACGAGCAGTACTTC. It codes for CASSVEGGLNYEQYF.

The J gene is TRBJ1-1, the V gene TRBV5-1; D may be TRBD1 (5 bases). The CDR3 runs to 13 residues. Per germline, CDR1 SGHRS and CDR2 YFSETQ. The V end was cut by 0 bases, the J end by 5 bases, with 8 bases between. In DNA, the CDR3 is TGCGCCAGCAGCTTGGAGGGGAGGACTGAAGCTTTCTTT. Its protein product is CASSLEGRTEAFF. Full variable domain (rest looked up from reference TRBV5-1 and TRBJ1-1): KAGVTQTPRYLIKTRGQQVTLSCSPISGHRSVSWYQQTPGQGLQFLFEYFSETQRNKGNFPGRFSGRQFSNSRSEMNVSTLELGDSALYLCASSLEGRTEAFFGQGTRLTVV.

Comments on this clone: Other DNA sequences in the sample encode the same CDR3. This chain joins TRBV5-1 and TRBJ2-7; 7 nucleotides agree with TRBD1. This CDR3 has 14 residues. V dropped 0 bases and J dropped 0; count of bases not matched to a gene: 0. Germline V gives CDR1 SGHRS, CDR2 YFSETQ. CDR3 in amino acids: CASSLAGGSYEQYF. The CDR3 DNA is TGCGCCAGCAGCTTGGCAGGGGGCTCCTACGAGCAGTACTTC. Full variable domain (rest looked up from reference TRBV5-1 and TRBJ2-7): KAGVTQTPRYLIKTRGQQVTLSCSPISGHRSVSWYQQTPGQGLQFLFEYFSETQRNKGNFPGRFSGRQFSNSRSEMNVSTLELGDSALYLCASSLAGGSYEQYFGPGTRLTVT.

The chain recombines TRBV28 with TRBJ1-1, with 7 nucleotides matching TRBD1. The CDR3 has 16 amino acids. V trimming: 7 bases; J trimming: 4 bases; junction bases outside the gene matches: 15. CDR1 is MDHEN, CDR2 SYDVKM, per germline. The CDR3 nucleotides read TGTGCCAGCATCCTCACGCCACAGGGGTTAGCCACTGAAGCTTTCTTT. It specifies CASILTPQGLATEAFF.

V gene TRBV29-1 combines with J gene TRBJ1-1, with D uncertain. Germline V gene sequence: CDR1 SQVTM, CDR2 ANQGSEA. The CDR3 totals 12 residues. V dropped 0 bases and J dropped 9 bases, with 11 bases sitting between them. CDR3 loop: CSVEDQVRKAFF. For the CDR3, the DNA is TGCAGCGTTGAAGACCAAGTGAGGAAAGCTTTCTTT.

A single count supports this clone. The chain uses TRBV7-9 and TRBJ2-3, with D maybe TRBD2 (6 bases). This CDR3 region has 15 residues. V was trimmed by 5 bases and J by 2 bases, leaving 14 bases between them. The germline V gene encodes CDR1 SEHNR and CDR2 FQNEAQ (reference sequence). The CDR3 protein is CASSPRGTYTDTQYF. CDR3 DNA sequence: TGTGCCAGCAGCCCCCGGGGGACCTACACAGATACGCAGTATTTT.

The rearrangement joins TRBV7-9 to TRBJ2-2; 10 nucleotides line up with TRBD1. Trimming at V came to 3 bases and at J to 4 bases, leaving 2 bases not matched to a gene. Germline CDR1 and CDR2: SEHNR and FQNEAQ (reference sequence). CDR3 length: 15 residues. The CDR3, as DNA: TGTGCCAGCAGCTTGGGGACAGGGGTCACCGGGGAGCTGTTTTTT. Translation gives CASSLGTGVTGELFF.

The CDR3 sequence: CASSRVPSGGSTDTQYF. In nucleotides, the CDR3 is TGTGCCAGCAGTCGAGTGCCTAGCGGGGGGTCCACAGATACGCAGTATTTT. The rearrangement joins TRBV7-6 to TRBJ2-3; TRBD2 matches 11 bases. V lost 6 bases to trimming and J lost 2 bases; unmatched junction nucleotides: 10. Germline V gives CDR1 SGHVS, CDR2 FNYEAQ. The length of the CDR3 is 17 residues. The complete variable domain, with remaining parts taken from reference TRBV7-6 and TRBJ2-3, reads GAGVSQSPRYKVTKRGQDVALRCDPISGHVSLYWYRQALGQGPEFLTYFNYEAQQDKSGLPNDRFSAERPEGSISTLTIQRTEQRDSAMYRCASSRVPSGGSTDTQYFGPGTRLTVL.

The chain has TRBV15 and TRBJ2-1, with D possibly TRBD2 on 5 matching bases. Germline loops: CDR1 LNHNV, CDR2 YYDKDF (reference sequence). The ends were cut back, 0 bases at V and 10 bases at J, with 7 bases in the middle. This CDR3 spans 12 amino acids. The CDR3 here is CATSRERLEQFF. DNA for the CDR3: TGTGCCACCAGCAGAGAGAGACTAGAGCAGTTCTTC. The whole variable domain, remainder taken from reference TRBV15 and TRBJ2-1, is DAMVIQNPRYQVTQFGKPVTLSCSQTLNHNVMYWYQQKSSQAPKLLFHYYDKDFNNEADTPDNFQSRRPNTSFCFLDIRSPGLGDTAMYLCATSRERLEQFFGPGTRLTVL.

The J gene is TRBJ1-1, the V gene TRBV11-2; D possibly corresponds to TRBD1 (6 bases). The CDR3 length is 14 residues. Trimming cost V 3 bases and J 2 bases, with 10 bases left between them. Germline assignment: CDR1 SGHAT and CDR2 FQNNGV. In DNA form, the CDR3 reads TGTGCCAGCAGCTTGGGACACAGCAACACTGAAGCTTTCTTT. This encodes CASSLGHSNTEAFF.

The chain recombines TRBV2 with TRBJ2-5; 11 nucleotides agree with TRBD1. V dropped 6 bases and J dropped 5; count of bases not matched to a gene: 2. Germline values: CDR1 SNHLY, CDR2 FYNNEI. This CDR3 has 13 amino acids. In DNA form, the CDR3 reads TGTGCCAGCAGAGGGACAGGGGGGGAGACCCAGTACTTC. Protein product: CASRGTGGETQYF. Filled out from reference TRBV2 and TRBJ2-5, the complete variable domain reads EPEVTQTPSHQVTQMGQEVILRCVPISNHLYFYWYRQILGQKVEFLVSFYNNEISEKSEIFDDQFSVERPDGSNFTLKIRSTKLEDSAMYFCASRGTGGETQYFGPGTRLLVL.

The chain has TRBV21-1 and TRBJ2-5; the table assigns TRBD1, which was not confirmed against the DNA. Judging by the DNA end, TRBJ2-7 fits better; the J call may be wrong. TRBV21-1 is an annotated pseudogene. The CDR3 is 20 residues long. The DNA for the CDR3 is TGTGCCAGCAGCAAAGCCGCCCCGGGCCGCCAGCAGACAGGGGGCTTCGAGCAGTACTTC. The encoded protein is CASSKAAPGRQQTGGFEQYF.

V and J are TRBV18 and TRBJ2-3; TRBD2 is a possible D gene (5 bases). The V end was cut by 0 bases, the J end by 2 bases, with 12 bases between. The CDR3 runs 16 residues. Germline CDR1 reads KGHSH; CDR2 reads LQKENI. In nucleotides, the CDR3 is TGTGCCAGCTCACCACCTTTGGTTCGGGACACAGATACGCAGTATTTT. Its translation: CASSPPLVRDTDTQYF.

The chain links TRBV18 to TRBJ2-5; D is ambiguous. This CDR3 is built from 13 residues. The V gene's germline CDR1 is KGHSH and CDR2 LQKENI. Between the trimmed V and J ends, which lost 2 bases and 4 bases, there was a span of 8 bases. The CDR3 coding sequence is TGTGCCAGCTCACCAGGATCGGGAGAGACCCAGTACTTC. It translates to CASSPGSGETQYF.

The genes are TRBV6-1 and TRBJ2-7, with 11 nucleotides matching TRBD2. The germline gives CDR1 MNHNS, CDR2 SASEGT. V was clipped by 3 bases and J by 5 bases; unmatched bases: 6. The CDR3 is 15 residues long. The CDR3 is CASSDLAGGSDEQYF. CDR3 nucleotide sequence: TGTGCCAGCAGTGATCTAGCGGGAGGATCGGACGAGCAGTACTTC.

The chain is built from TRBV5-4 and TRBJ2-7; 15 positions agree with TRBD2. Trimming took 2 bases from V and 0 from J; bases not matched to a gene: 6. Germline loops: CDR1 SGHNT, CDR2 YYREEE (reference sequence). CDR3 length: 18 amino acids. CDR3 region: CASSLGGLAGGFSYEQYF. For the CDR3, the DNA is TGTGCCAGCAGCTTAGGGGGACTAGCGGGGGGATTCTCCTACGAGCAGTACTTC.

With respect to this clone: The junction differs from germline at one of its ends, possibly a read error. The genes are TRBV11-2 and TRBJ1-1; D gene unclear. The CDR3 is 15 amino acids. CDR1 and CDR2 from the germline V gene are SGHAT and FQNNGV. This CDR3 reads CASSGGSIRNTEAFF. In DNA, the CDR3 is TGTGCCAGCAGCGGAGGTAGTATCAGGAACACTGAAGCTTTTTTT.

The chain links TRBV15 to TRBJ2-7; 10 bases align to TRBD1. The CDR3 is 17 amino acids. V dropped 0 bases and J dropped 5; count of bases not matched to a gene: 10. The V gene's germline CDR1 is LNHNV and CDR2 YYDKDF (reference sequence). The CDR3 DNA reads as TGTGCCACCAGCAGAGATCTGGGGGACAGGGGAGGCCACGAGCAGTACTTC. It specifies CATSRDLGDRGGHEQYF.

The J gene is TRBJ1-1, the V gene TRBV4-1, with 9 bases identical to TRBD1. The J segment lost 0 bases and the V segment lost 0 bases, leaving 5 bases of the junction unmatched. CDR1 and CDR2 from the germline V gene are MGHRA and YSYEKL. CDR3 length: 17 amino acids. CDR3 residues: CASSQEGTGSMNTEAFF. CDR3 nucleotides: TGCGCCAGCAGCCAAGAGGGGACAGGGTCAATGAACACTGAAGCTTTCTTT.

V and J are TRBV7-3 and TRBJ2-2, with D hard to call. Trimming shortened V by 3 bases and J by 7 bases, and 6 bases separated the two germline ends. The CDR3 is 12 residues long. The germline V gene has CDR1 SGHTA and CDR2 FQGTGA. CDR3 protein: CASSFVGGELFF. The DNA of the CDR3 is TGTGCCAGCAGCTTCGTCGGCGGGGAGCTGTTTTTT.

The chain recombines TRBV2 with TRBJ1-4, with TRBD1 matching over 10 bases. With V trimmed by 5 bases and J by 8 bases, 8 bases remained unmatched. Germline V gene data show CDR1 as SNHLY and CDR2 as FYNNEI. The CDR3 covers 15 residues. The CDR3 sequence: CASSSGQGMGEKLFF. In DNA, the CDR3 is TGTGCCAGCAGTTCGGGACAGGGGATGGGGGAAAAACTGTTTTTT.

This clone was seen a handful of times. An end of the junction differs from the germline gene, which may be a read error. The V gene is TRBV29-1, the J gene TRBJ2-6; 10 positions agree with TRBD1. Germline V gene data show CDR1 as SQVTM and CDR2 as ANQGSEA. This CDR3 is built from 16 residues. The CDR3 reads CSAETGGDSGANGLTF. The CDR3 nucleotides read TGCAGCGCTGAGACAGGGGGCGACTCTGGGGCCAACGGCCTGACTTTC. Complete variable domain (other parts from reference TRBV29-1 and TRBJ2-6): SAVISQKPSRDICQRGTSLTIQCQVDSQVTMMFWYRQQPGQSLTLIATANQGSEATYESGFVIDKFPISRPNLTFSTLTVSNMSPEDSSIYLCSAETGGDSGANGLTFGAGSRLTVL.

The CDR3: CASSFNRETQYF. In DNA form, the CDR3 reads TGTGCCAGCAGCTTCAACAGGGAGACCCAGTACTTC. The chain has TRBV7-8 and TRBJ2-5, with D maybe TRBD1 (5 bases). The length of the CDR3 is 12 residues. In germline, CDR1 is SGHVS, CDR2 FQNEAQ. Trimming took 3 bases from V and 5 from J, leaving 7 bases between them.